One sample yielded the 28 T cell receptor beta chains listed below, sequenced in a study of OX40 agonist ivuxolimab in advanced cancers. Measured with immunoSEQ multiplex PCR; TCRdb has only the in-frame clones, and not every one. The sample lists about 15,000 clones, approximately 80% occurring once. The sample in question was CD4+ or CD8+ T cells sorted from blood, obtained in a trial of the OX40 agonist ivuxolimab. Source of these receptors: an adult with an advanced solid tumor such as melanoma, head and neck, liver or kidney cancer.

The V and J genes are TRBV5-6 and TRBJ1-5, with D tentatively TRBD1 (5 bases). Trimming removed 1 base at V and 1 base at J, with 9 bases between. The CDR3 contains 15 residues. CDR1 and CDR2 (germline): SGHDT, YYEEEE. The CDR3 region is CASSLREGSNQPQHF. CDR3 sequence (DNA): TGTGCCAGCAGCTTGCGGGAGGGGAGCAATCAGCCCCAGCATTTT.

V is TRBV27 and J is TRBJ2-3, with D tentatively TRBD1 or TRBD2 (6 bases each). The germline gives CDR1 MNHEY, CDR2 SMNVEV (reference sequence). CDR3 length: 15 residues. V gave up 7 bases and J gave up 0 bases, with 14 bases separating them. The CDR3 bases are TGTGCCAGCATTCCCGGGGGCTCTAGCACAGATACGCAGTATTTT. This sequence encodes CASIPGGSSTDTQYF.

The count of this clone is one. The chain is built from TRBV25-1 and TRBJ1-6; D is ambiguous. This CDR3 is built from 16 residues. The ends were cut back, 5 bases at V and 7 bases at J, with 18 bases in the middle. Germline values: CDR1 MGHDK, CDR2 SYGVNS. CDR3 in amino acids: CASSRYGVAGNSPLHF. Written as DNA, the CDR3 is TGTGCCAGCAGTAGATACGGAGTAGCTGGGAATTCACCCCTCCACTTT.

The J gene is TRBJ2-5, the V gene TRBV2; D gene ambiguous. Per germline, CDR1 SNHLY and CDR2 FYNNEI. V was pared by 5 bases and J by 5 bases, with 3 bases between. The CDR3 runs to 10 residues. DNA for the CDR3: TGTGCCAGCAGTCTGGAGACCCAGTACTTC. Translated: CASSLETQYF. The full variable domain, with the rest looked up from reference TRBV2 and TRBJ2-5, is EPEVTQTPSHQVTQMGQEVILRCVPISNHLYFYWYRQILGQKVEFLVSFYNNEISEKSEIFDDQFSVERPDGSNFTLKIRSTKLEDSAMYFCASSLETQYFGPGTRLLVL.

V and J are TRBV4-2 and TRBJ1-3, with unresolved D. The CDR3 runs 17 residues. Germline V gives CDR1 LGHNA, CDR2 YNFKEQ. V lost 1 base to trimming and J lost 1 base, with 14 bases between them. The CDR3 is CASSQAGDILSGNTIYF. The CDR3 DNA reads TGTGCCAGCAGCCAAGCAGGAGACATCTTATCTGGAAACACCATATATTTT.

The CDR3 here is CASRRTIEGGPNQPQHF. The DNA of the CDR3 is TGTGCCAGCAGACGAACGATTGAGGGGGGACCCAATCAGCCCCAGCATTTT. This chain connects TRBV13 to TRBJ1-5; D is perhaps TRBD1 (6 bases). This CDR3 has 17 residues. Germline loops: CDR1 PRHDT, CDR2 FYEKMQ (reference sequence). Trimming pared 6 bases from V and 3 bases from J, leaving 21 bases between.

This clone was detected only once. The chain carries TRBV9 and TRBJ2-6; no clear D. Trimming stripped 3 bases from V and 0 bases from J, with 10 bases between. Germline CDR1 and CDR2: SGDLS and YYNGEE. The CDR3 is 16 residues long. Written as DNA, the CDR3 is TGTGCCAGCAGCGGGGCGGACGTCTCTGGGGCCAACGTCCTGACTTTC. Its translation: CASSGADVSGANVLTF.

For the CDR3, the DNA is TGTGCCAGCAGCGTCGACCTAGGGGGTAACATTCAGTACTTC. This translates into CASSVDLGGNIQYF. The J gene is TRBJ2-4, the V gene TRBV7-9; the D gene is possibly TRBD1 (6 bases). Germline V CDR1 and CDR2: SEHNR, FQNEAQ (reference sequence). Deletions cut 5 bases from V and 7 bases from J, with 15 bases between. CDR3 length equals 14 residues.

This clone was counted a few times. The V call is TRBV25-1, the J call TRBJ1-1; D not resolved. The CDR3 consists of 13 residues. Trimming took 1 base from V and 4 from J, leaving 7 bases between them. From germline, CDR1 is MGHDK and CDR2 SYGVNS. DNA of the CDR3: TGTGCCAGCAGTGAATTTGGGGTCACTGAAGCTTTCTTT. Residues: CASSEFGVTEAFF.

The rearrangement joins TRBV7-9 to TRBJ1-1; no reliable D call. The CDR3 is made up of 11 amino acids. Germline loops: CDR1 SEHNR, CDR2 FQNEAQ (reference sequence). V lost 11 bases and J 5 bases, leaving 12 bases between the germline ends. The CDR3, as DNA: TGTGCCTTCAAATCCGGGACTGAAGCTTTCTTT. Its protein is CAFKSGTEAFF.

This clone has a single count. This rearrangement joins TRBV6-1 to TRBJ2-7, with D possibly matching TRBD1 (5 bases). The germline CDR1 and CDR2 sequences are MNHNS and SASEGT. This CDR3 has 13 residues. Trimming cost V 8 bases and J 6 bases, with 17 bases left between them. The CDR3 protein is CASGDSSLGEQYF. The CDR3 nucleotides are TGTGCCAGCGGAGACAGTTCTTTGGGCGAGCAGTACTTC.

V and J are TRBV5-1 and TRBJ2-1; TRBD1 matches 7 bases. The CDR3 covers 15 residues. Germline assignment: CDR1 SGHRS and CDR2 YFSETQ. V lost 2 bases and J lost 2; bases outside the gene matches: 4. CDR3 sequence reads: CASSLRQGPYNEQFF. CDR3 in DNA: TGCGCCAGCAGCTTAAGACAGGGACCCTACAATGAGCAGTTCTTC.

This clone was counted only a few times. The CDR3 nucleotides are TGTGCCAGCAGCGCCCGGGTTTATAATTCACCCCTCCACTTT. This gives the protein CASSARVYNSPLHF. The gene calls are TRBV2 and TRBJ1-6; D remains ambiguous. Trimming cost V 6 bases and J 4 bases, with 10 bases left between them. Germline V CDR1 and CDR2: SNHLY, FYNNEI. This CDR3 comprises 14 residues.

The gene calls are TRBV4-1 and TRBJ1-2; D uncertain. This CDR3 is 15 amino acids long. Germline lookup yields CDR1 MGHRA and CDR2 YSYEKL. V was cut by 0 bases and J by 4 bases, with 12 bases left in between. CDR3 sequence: CASSQDILISYGYTF. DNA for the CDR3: TGCGCCAGCAGCCAAGACATACTTATTTCCTATGGCTACACCTTC.

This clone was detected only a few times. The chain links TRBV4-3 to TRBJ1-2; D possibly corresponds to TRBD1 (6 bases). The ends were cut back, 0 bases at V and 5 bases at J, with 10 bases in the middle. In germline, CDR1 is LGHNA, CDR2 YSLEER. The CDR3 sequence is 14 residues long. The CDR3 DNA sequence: TGCGCCAGCAGCCAAGACTGGACAGCTTATGGCTACACCTTC. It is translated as CASSQDWTAYGYTF.

The CDR3 DNA reads TGTGCCAGCAGCCAAGATTGGGGGGAGCCCCCTCGGTATTTT. This translates into CASSQDWGEPPRYF. The chain links TRBV4-2 to TRBJ2-3; D might be TRBD2 (6 bases). Per the germline V gene, CDR1 is LGHNA and CDR2 is YNFKEQ. The CDR3 is 14 residues long. V was trimmed by 0 bases and J by 14 bases, leaving 18 bases between them.

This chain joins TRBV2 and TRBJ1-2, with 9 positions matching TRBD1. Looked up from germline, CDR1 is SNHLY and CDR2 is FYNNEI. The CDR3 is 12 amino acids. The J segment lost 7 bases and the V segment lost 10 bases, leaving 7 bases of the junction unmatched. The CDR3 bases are TGTGCCACCAGGACAGGGGCCGGTGGCTACACCTTC. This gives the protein CATRTGAGGYTF. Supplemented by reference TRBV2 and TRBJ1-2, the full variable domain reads EPEVTQTPSHQVTQMGQEVILRCVPISNHLYFYWYRQILGQKVEFLVSFYNNEISEKSEIFDDQFSVERPDGSNFTLKIRSTKLEDSAMYFCATRTGAGGYTFGSGTRLTVV.

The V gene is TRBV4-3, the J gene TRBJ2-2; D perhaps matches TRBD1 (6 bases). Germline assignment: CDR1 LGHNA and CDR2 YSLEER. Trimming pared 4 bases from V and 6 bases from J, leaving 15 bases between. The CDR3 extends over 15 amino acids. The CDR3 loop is CASSLAPWTAGELFF. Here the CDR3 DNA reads TGCGCCAGCAGCCTCGCCCCATGGACAGCCGGGGAGCTGTTTTTT.

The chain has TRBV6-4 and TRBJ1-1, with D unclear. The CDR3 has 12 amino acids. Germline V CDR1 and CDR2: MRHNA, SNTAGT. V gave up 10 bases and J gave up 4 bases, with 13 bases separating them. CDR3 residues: CATRGPSTEAFF. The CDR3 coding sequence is TGTGCCACGCGAGGGCCCTCCACTGAAGCTTTCTTT.

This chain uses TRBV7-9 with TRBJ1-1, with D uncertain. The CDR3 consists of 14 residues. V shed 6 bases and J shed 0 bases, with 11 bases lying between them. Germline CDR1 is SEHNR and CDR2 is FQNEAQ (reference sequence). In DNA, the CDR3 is TGTGCCAGCAGTTCCGTTTTCATGAACACTGAAGCTTTCTTT. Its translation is CASSSVFMNTEAFF.

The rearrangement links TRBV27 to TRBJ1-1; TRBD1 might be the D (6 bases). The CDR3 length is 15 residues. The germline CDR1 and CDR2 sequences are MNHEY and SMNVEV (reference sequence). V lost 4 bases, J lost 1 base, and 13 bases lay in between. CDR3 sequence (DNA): TGTGCCAGCAGTTCACTTCAGGGGACGAACACTGAAGCTTTCTTT. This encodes CASSSLQGTNTEAFF.

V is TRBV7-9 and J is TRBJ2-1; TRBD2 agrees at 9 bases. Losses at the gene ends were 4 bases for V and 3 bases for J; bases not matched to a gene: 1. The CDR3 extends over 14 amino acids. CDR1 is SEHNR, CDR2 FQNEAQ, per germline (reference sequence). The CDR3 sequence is CASSSSGDYNEQFF. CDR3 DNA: TGTGCCAGCAGCTCTAGCGGGGACTACAATGAGCAGTTCTTC.

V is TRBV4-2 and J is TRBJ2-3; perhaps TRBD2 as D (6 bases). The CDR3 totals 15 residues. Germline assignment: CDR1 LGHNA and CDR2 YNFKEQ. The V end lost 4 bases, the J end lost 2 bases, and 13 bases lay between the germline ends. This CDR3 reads CASSLRGSFTDTQYF. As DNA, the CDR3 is TGTGCCAGCAGCCTCCGGGGGTCCTTCACAGATACGCAGTATTTT.

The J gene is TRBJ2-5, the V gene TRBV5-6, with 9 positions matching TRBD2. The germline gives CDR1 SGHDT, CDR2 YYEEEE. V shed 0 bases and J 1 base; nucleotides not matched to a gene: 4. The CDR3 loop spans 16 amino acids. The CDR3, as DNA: TGTGCCAGCAGCTTGGGCAGTAGCGGGGGCCAAGAGACCCAGTACTTC. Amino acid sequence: CASSLGSSGGQETQYF.

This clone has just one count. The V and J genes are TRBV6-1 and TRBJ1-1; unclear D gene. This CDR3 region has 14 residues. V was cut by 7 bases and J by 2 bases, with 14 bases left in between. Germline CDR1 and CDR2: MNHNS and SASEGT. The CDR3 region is CASNRWGANTEAFF. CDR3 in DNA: TGTGCCAGCAATAGGTGGGGAGCCAACACTGAAGCTTTCTTT.

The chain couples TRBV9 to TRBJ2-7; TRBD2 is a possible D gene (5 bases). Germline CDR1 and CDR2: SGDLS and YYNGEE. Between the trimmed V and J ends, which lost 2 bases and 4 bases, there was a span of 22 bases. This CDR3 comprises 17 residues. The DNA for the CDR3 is TGTGCCAGCAGCGTTCGACGGGATGCGGCCCCCTCATACGAGCAGTACTTC. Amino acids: CASSVRRDAAPSYEQYF.

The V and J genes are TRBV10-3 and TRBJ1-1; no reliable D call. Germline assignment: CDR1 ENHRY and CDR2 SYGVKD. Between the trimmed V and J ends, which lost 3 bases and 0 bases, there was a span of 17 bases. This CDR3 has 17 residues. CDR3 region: CAISDPDRTALNTEAFF. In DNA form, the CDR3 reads TGTGCCATCAGTGACCCAGATAGGACGGCCTTGAACACTGAAGCTTTCTTT.

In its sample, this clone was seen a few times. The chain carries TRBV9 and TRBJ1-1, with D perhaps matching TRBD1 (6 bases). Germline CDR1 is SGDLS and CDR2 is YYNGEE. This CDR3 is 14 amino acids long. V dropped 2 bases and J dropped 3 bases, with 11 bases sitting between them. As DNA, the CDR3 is TGTGCCAGCAGCGTGGGACGGGGGCACACTGAAGCTTTCTTT. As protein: CASSVGRGHTEAFF.